Below, 16 T cell receptor beta chains from the same sample are listed, as sequenced in a study of naive and memory T cell subsets. Both TRBC1 and TRBC2 were covered by a beta constant-region primer of two equimolar oligonucleotides. In TCRdb, the UMI-ligation and nested PCR reads were re-called with MiXCR into one record per CDR3 protein. The sample has some 87,000 distinct CDR3 sequences, approximately 6.5% seen once. Source material: central memory CD4+ T cells from blood. These receptors all come from a human donor in good health.

In this sample, this clonotype turned up many times. The chain recombines TRBV7-2 with TRBJ2-7; 8 positions agree with TRBD2. Germline-derived CDR1 and CDR2 are SGHTA and FQGNSA. This CDR3 contains 15 residues. After removal of 5 bases from V and 7 bases from J, the junction contained 13 bases not matched to a gene. The DNA for the CDR3 is TGTGCCAGCAGCCTTAGCGGGGTTGGGATGCGTGAGCAGTACTTC. Translated, it gives CASSLSGVGMREQYF.

This clonotype was seen only a few times. The J gene is TRBJ2-7, the V gene TRBV7-9; 13 nucleotides match TRBD2. Germline assignment: CDR1 SEHNR and CDR2 FQNEAQ (reference sequence). V dropped 4 bases and J dropped 9; count of bases not matched to a gene: 6. The CDR3 spans 14 residues. Written as DNA, the CDR3 is TGTGCCAGCAGCTCAGGGACTAGCGGGGTGAGGCAGTACTTC. Translated, it gives CASSSGTSGVRQYF.

This rearrangement joins TRBV7-9 to TRBJ2-7; tentatively, D is TRBD1 (5 bases). Germline V gene data show CDR1 as SEHNR and CDR2 as FQNEAQ (reference sequence). This CDR3 has 13 amino acids. Trimming pared 4 bases from V and 2 bases from J, leaving 9 bases between. CDR3: CASSSTVTYEQYF. DNA of the CDR3: TGTGCCAGCAGCTCGACAGTTACCTACGAGCAGTACTTC.

V usage is TRBV10-3 and J usage is TRBJ2-3; 9 bases agree with TRBD1. The CDR3 is 15 residues long. Germline loops: CDR1 ENHRY, CDR2 SYGVKD. The trim removed 6 bases at V and 1 base at J, leaving 5 bases unmatched. CDR3 amino acids: CAIRGQGQGTDTQYF. The CDR3 DNA reads TGTGCCATCAGGGGACAGGGCCAGGGCACAGATACGCAGTATTTT.

This clonotype has only a few counts. J is TRBJ1-2 and V is TRBV19, with 7 bases identical to TRBD1. After removal of 5 bases from V and 8 bases from J, the junction contained 8 bases not matched to a gene. Germline V CDR1 and CDR2: LNHDA, SQIVND (reference sequence). The CDR3 consists of 13 residues. The CDR3 region is CASSPDREKGYTF. The CDR3 region has the DNA TGTGCCAGTAGTCCCGACAGGGAGAAAGGCTACACCTTC.

This clonotype has a handful of counts. The V call is TRBV20-1, the J call TRBJ1-1; 7 nucleotides match TRBD1. Per the germline V gene, CDR1 is DFQATT and CDR2 is SNEGSKA (reference sequence). This CDR3 comprises 11 residues. CDR3 residues: CTGTVNTEAFF. CDR3 nucleotides: TGCACTGGGACAGTGAACACTGAAGCTTTCTTT.

This clonotype is categorized as medium-sized (0.01 to 0.1%). The CDR3 is CASSLQGNTEAFF. CDR3 in DNA: TGTGCCAGCAGCCTACAGGGGAACACTGAAGCTTTCTTT. The chain combines TRBV7-2 with TRBJ1-1, with D perhaps TRBD1 (6 bases). V gave up 5 bases and J gave up 1 base, with 8 bases separating them. Germline V CDR1 and CDR2: SGHTA, FQGNSA. The CDR3 is 13 amino acids. Using reference TRBV7-2 and TRBJ1-1 for the parts outside the CDR3, the full variable domain is GAGVSQSPSNKVTEKGKDVELRCDPISGHTALYWYRQSLGQGLEFLIYFQGNSAPDKSGLPSDRFSAERTGGSVSTLTIQRTQQEDSAVYLCASSLQGNTEAFFGQGTRLTVV.

This clonotype was counted a few times. The chain joins TRBV7-2 to TRBJ2-1; 13 bases are shared with TRBD2. The CDR3 contains 20 residues. Losses at the gene ends were 4 bases for V and 0 bases for J; bases not matched to a gene: 12. From germline, CDR1 is SGHTA and CDR2 FQGNSA. The CDR3 region is CASSSPDTWTSGSSYNEQFF. CDR3 nucleotides: TGTGCCAGCAGCTCCCCGGATACCTGGACTAGCGGGAGCTCCTACAATGAGCAGTTCTTC.

Details on this clonotype: A clone one base away is much larger, so this may be a read error. The gene calls are TRBV6-1 and TRBJ1-1, with 9 nucleotides matching TRBD1. The junction had 8 bases not matched to a gene; V was cut back by 6 bases and J by 0 bases. The CDR3 loop spans 16 amino acids. Germline assignment: CDR1 MNHNS and CDR2 SASEGT. The CDR3 here is CASRDRGCGMNTEAFF. The CDR3 DNA sequence: TGTGCCAGCAGGGACAGGGGATGTGGCATGAACACTGAAGCTTTCTTT.

This clonotype was seen more than once but under ten times. The CDR3 protein is CSARVTGYTGELFF. In nucleotides, the CDR3 is TGCAGTGCTAGGGTGACAGGGTACACCGGGGAGCTGTTTTTT. This rearrangement joins TRBV20-1 to TRBJ2-2; 7 bases are shared with TRBD1. This CDR3 contains 14 residues. J lost 3 bases, V lost 3 bases, and 4 bases had no gene match. Germline CDR1 reads DFQATT; CDR2 reads SNEGSKA (reference sequence).

This clonotype showed up many times. DNA of the CDR3: TGTGCCAGCTCACCGGCAGCGCGAAACTCACCCCTCCACTTT. Translating it yields CASSPAARNSPLHF. The chain employs TRBV18 and TRBJ1-6; no firm D call. The CDR3 is 14 amino acids. Germline V gene sequence: CDR1 KGHSH, CDR2 LQKENI. With 3 bases removed from V and 10 bases from J, the gap between germline ends came to 13 bases.

V usage is TRBV7-6 and J usage is TRBJ2-3; D remains unclear. The CDR3 covers 15 residues. The germline gives CDR1 SGHVS, CDR2 FNYEAQ. V lost 3 bases to trimming and J lost 2 bases, with 12 bases between them. The CDR3 nucleotides are TGTGCCAGCAGCTTTACCCCCAGTCCCACAGATACGCAGTATTTT. It yields the protein CASSFTPSPTDTQYF.

The rearrangement links TRBV11-2 to TRBJ1-1; D might be TRBD1 (6 bases). This CDR3 region has 14 residues. CDR1 and CDR2 (germline): SGHAT, FQNNGV. V lost 3 bases and J 4 bases, leaving 12 bases between the germline ends. In nucleotides, the CDR3 is TGTGCCAGCAGCTTTACGGACAGCCCCACTGAAGCTTTCTTT. Translating it yields CASSFTDSPTEAFF.

This clonotype has at least ten counts. The rearrangement uses TRBV19 and TRBJ1-5, with D possibly being TRBD1 (6 bases). The CDR3 covers 16 residues. The V end was cut by 5 bases, the J end by 7 bases, with 21 bases between. The V gene's germline CDR1 is LNHDA and CDR2 SQIVND (reference sequence). CDR3 DNA: TGTGCCAGTAGTGCGACATCGGGACAAAGGGGACAGCCCCAGCATTTT. It is translated as CASSATSGQRGQPQHF.

This clonotype was counted ten times or more. The chain combines TRBV5-5 with TRBJ2-7, with 9 bases aligning to TRBD1. CDR1 is SGHKS, CDR2 YYEKEE, per germline (reference sequence). J gave up 6 bases and V 4 bases, and 14 bases lay outside the gene matches. The CDR3 loop spans 16 amino acids. CDR3 nucleotide sequence: TGTGCCAGCAGCCCAAAAACCGGGACAGGGTTTGTCGAGCAGTACTTC. Translated: CASSPKTGTGFVEQYF.

This clonotype occurred many times. The chain joins TRBV7-2 to TRBJ2-7, with 8 bases fitting TRBD1. Germline V gene sequence: CDR1 SGHTA, CDR2 FQGNSA. With 1 base clipped from V and 6 bases from J, the junction kept 11 bases outside the gene matches. This CDR3 contains 16 residues. The CDR3 sequence: CASSLGGTGRLGEQYF. CDR3 nucleotides: TGTGCCAGCAGCTTAGGGGGGACAGGAAGGTTGGGCGAGCAGTACTTC.